This T cell receptor (beta chain) was captured in a study of shared clonotypes between healthy human individuals. Germline assignment: CDR1 SGHTS and CDR2 YDEGEE. This CDR3 has 12 amino acids. V was pared by 4 bases and J by 10 bases, with 14 bases between. Naive CD8 cells, CD45RO-negative and positively selected for CCR7, excluded terminally differentiated effector memory CD45RA+ cells. The data were produced by immunoSEQ multiplex PCR, yet TCRdb's version contains in-frame clones alone and is incomplete. There are more than 500,000 clones in the sample; roughly 96% occur only once, and over 0.09% lies in the top ten.

The rearrangement joins TRBV5-8 to TRBJ1-1; D possibly corresponds to TRBD1 (6 bases). This receptor was obtained from a woman aged 30 to 39 in good health. Specimen: naive CD8+ T cells sorted from blood. The CDR3 sequence: CASSPIDRRAFF. The CDR3 DNA is TGTGCCAGCAGCCCGATTGACAGGAGAGCTTTCTTT.